The rows below give T cell receptor beta chains drawn from one sample of a study of T cells in Graves' hyperthyroidism and ophthalmopathy. TCRdb reprocessed the multiplex PCR reads via MiXCR and lists one record per CDR3 protein. There are a few hundred thousand distinct CDR3 sequences in the sample; roughly 14% occur only once, and about 7% lies in the top ten. The sequenced sample consisted of blood. The receptors derive from a woman aged 30 to 39 with Graves' hyperthyroidism. The CDR3 runs from the conserved cysteine through the conserved F or W. Each record gives: CDR3 protein, CDR3 DNA, J gene, V gene, clone size, D gene. D genes are given only for firm matches. Clone size is not always given. Where it is, it says once, few, many or a class for expanded clones.

CDR3: CASSLALGAEQFF; DNA: TGTGCTAGCAGCCTTGCGTTGGGGGCTGAGCAGTTCTTC; J: TRBJ2-1; V: TRBV7-7; size: many; D: NA
CDR3: CSARANRGLGGELFF; DNA: TGCAGTGCTAGGGCGAACCGGGGGCTTGGCGGGGAGCTGTTTTTT; J: TRBJ2-2; V: TRBV20-1; size: few; D: NA
CDR3: CSAREGADNSPLHF; DNA: TGCAGTGCTAGAGAGGGGGCCGATAATTCACCCCTCCACTTT; J: TRBJ1-6; V: TRBV20-1; size: NA; D: NA
CDR3: CASSLASGTDFEQYF; DNA: TGTGCCAGCAGCTTAGCTAGCGGGACAGATTTCGAGCAGTACTTC; J: TRBJ2-7; V: TRBV11-2; size: many; D: TRBD2
CDR3: CASSPRRDEQFF; DNA: TGTGCCAGCTCACCAAGGCGGGATGAGCAGTTCTTC; J: TRBJ2-1; V: TRBV18; size: many; D: NA
CDR3: CSARDYGDTFLTSTDTQYF; DNA: TGCAGTGCTAGAGATTACGGGGACACATTCCTCACTAGCACAGATACGCAGTATTTT; J: TRBJ2-3; V: TRBV20-1; size: NA; D: NA
CDR3: CASSLIPGEKLFF; DNA: TGTGCCAGCAGCTTGATCCCGGGGGAAAAACTGTTTTTT; J: TRBJ1-4; V: TRBV7-8; size: many; D: NA
CDR3: CASSTVLDGTQYF; DNA: TGTGCCAGCAGCACCGTACTTGACGGGACCCAGTACTTC; J: TRBJ2-5; V: TRBV14; size: NA; D: NA
CDR3: CASSVGLVDGRAGDNEQFF; DNA: TGTGCCAGCAGCGTAGGGCTGGTGGATGGGCGGGCAGGAGACAATGAGCAGTTCTTC; J: TRBJ2-1; V: TRBV9; size: many; D: NA
CDR3: CASSLAGRPSTDTQYF; DNA: TGTGCCAGCAGCTTAGCAGGGAGGCCAAGCACAGATACGCAGTATTTT; J: TRBJ2-3; V: TRBV7-6; size: many; D: NA
CDR3: CASRPTSGTVYEQYF; DNA: TGTGCCAGCAGGCCGACTAGCGGGACGGTCTACGAGCAGTACTTC; J: TRBJ2-7; V: TRBV6-4; size: NA; D: TRBD2
CDR3: CASSPYEDEAFF; DNA: TGTGCCAGCTCACCGTACGAGGATGAAGCTTTCTTT; J: TRBJ1-1; V: TRBV18; size: many; D: NA
CDR3: CSARRGGAQETQYF; DNA: TGCAGTGCTAGGAGGGGGGGCGCTCAAGAGACCCAGTACTTC; J: TRBJ2-5; V: TRBV20-1; size: many; D: NA
CDR3: CASTPDWNTEAFF; DNA: TGTGCCAGCACCCCCGACTGGAACACTGAAGCTTTCTTT; J: TRBJ1-1; V: TRBV6-2/TRBV6-3; size: many; D: NA
CDR3: CATSRDPGEAFF; DNA: TGTGCCACCAGCAGAGATCCAGGGGAAGCTTTCTTT; J: TRBJ1-1; V: TRBV15; size: NA; D: NA
CDR3: CASSFTSGGGNEQFF; DNA: TGTGCCAGCAGTTTCACTAGCGGGGGTGGGAATGAGCAGTTCTTC; J: TRBJ2-1; V: TRBV27; size: few; D: TRBD2
CDR3: CATSDQIRTGSYNEQFF; DNA: TGTGCCACCAGTGACCAAATCCGGACAGGCTCCTACAATGAGCAGTTCTTC; J: TRBJ2-1; V: TRBV24-1; size: few; D: TRBD1
CDR3: CAISPGPPTYNEQFF; DNA: TGTGCCATCAGCCCCGGGCCCCCCACCTACAATGAGCAGTTCTTC; J: TRBJ2-1; V: TRBV10-3; size: few; D: NA
CDR3: CASSQGLTSYEQYF; DNA: TGTGCCAGCAGCCAAGGACTTACTAGCTACGAGCAGTACTTC; J: TRBJ2-7; V: TRBV4-2; size: NA; D: NA
CDR3: CASSSSTGLDEQYF; DNA: TGTGCCAGCAGCTCCTCGACAGGGCTGGACGAGCAGTACTTC; J: TRBJ2-7; V: TRBV7-9; size: many; D: TRBD1
CDR3: CASSLGDEMDGYTF; DNA: TGTGCCAGCAGCCTAGGGGACGAGATGGATGGCTACACCTTC; J: TRBJ1-2; V: TRBV5-5; size: NA; D: NA
CDR3: CATSRDRTANNEQFF; DNA: TGTGCCACCAGCAGAGACCGGACGGCTAACAATGAGCAGTTCTTC; J: TRBJ2-1; V: TRBV15; size: many; D: NA
CDR3: CSVEDRVDEKLFF; DNA: TGCAGCGTGGAGGACAGGGTGGATGAAAAACTGTTTTTT; J: TRBJ1-4; V: TRBV29-1; size: NA; D: TRBD1
CDR3: CWDGGYTF; DNA: TGCTGGGACGGGGGCTACACCTTC; J: TRBJ1-2; V: TRBV29-1; size: NA; D: NA